This T cell receptor (beta chain) originates from a study of cytomegalovirus exposure and HLA in healthy donors. J was trimmed by 9 bases and V by 5 bases; bases with no gene match: 19. The CDR3 runs 17 residues. In germline, CDR1 is SGHAT, CDR2 FQNNGV. This clone was observed once. Its antigen is still unknown. 13 Jbeta primers and 60 Vbeta primers were used for the PCR. Data came from immunoSEQ multiplex PCR; TCRdb stores just in-frame clones and leaves some out. The sample shows around 65,000 clones, about 63% of them seen only once. Study-level points and caveats: CMV serostatus was the only immune exposure information that was available. Excluded were some V segments that proved indistinguishable, including TRBV6-2 and TRBV6-3.

The specimen sequenced was PBMCs. The origin of this receptor is a man aged 40-49 years in good health and CMV-seropositive. The chain has TRBV11-2 and TRBJ2-1; the match to TRBD2 covers 7 bases. The CDR3 sequence: CASSRGSGLVGFSEQFF. The CDR3 nucleotides read TGTGCCAGCAGCCGGGGCAGTGGACTAGTGGGATTTAGTGAGCAGTTCTTC.